Listed here are 20 T cell receptor beta chains from one sample, sequenced in a study of graft-versus-host responses after intestinal transplantation. For these receptors, no antigen is known. Measured with immunoSEQ multiplex PCR; TCRdb has only the in-frame clones, and not every one. The profile shows some 120,000 clones, around 90% of them singletons. The sample in question was unstimulated CD4+ T cells sorted from spleen or lymph node cells, obtained before transplant. Receptor source: a human donor who was the organ donor for an intestinal transplant.

The CDR3 is CASRTSGSGRGTQYF. The DNA of the CDR3 is TGTGCCAGTCGGACTAGCGGGAGCGGTCGTGGTACGCAGTATTTT. The V call is TRBV2, the J call TRBJ2-3, with 13 bases aligning to TRBD2. The CDR3 has 15 amino acids. The V segment lost 9 bases and the J segment 8 bases; nucleotides outside the gene matches: 11. Germline loops: CDR1 SNHLY, CDR2 FYNNEI.

The chain recombines TRBV5-6 with TRBJ2-1; D call uncertain. The CDR3 has 15 amino acids. V was trimmed by 7 bases and J by 6 bases, leaving 20 bases between them. Looked up from germline, CDR1 is SGHDT and CDR2 is YYEEEE. DNA of the CDR3: TGTGCCAGCCTCGGAAGGCTGGGCGTCCGCAATGAGCAGTTCTTC. Translated, it gives CASLGRLGVRNEQFF.

The chain combines TRBV19 with TRBJ2-5, with D perhaps matching TRBD1 (6 bases). Germline assignment: CDR1 LNHDA and CDR2 SQIVND (reference sequence). The CDR3 is made up of 14 amino acids. V dropped 5 bases and J dropped 1 base, with 11 bases sitting between them. CDR3 protein: CASSLTGIQETQYF. CDR3 nucleotide sequence: TGTGCCAGTAGTCTCACAGGGATCCAAGAGACCCAGTACTTC.

The chain has TRBV30 and TRBJ1-4; tentatively, D is TRBD1 (5 bases). V was shortened by 1 base and J by 0 bases, with 6 bases between the two germline ends. This CDR3 is built from 14 residues. Germline values: CDR1 GTSNPN, CDR2 SVGIG (reference sequence). CDR3: CAWSARATNEKLFF. Here the CDR3 DNA reads TGTGCCTGGAGTGCCAGGGCAACTAATGAAAAACTGTTTTTT.

V usage is TRBV30 and J usage is TRBJ2-3; D is unresolved. The V gene lost 1 base and the J gene lost 2 bases, with 10 bases spanning the gap. This CDR3 comprises 14 residues. In germline, CDR1 is GTSNPN, CDR2 SVGIG (reference sequence). In DNA form, the CDR3 reads TGTGCCTGGAGTGCCCCCGGACCCACAGATACGCAGTATTTT. Amino acid sequence: CAWSAPGPTDTQYF.

The DNA for the CDR3 is TGTGCCATCAAGGGGGACAGTGTCTACGGAAACACCATATATTTT. It specifies CAIKGDSVYGNTIYF. The chain employs TRBV10-3 and TRBJ1-3, with 7 bases lining up with TRBD1. CDR1 is ENHRY, CDR2 SYGVKD, per germline. This CDR3 is built from 15 residues. Unmatched junction bases numbered 10, after V lost 7 bases and J lost 4 bases.

The CDR3 coding sequence is TGTGCCAGCAGTGATATGGGAGTGGCGAACACCGGGGAGCTGTTTTTT. The encoded protein is CASSDMGVANTGELFF. The chain joins TRBV2 to TRBJ2-2, with D possibly matching TRBD2 (5 bases). V was shortened by 3 bases and J by 0 bases, with 11 bases between the two germline ends. The germline CDR1 and CDR2 sequences are SNHLY and FYNNEI. The CDR3 has 16 amino acids. The full variable domain, rest sourced from reference TRBV2 and TRBJ2-2, is EPEVTQTPSHQVTQMGQEVILRCVPISNHLYFYWYRQILGQKVEFLVSFYNNEISEKSEIFDDQFSVERPDGSNFTLKIRSTKLEDSAMYFCASSDMGVANTGELFFGEGSRLTVL.

This chain joins TRBV7-9 and TRBJ2-2, with TRBD2 as a possible D gene (6 bases). Germline CDR1 reads SEHNR; CDR2 reads FQNEAQ (reference sequence). The CDR3 runs to 13 residues. Trimming took off 11 bases at V and 3 bases at J, with 13 bases between the two ends. CDR3: CAGGREDTGELFF. CDR3 coding DNA: TGTGCCGGGGGAAGGGAGGACACCGGGGAGCTGTTTTTT.

The V gene is TRBV28, the J gene TRBJ2-1; 7 bases are a match to TRBD1. The CDR3 is 15 amino acids. J lost 5 bases, V lost 3 bases, and 7 bases had no gene match. Germline CDR1 reads MDHEN; CDR2 reads SYDVKM. The CDR3 nucleotides read TGTGCCAGCAGTTTTGTAGGGGGCAGGAACAATGAGCAGTTCTTC. Its translation: CASSFVGGRNNEQFF.

The chain uses TRBV5-1 and TRBJ2-2; D remains unclear. The CDR3 extends over 16 amino acids. Germline-derived CDR1 and CDR2 are SGHRS and YFSETQ. The V end lost 0 bases, the J end lost 6 bases, and 15 bases lay between the germline ends. For the CDR3, the DNA is TGCGCCAGCAGCTTGGGGCCTGAGATAATGGCCGGGGAGCTGTTTTTT. Its protein is CASSLGPEIMAGELFF. Complete variable domain (other parts from reference TRBV5-1 and TRBJ2-2): KAGVTQTPRYLIKTRGQQVTLSCSPISGHRSVSWYQQTPGQGLQFLFEYFSETQRNKGNFPGRFSGRQFSNSRSEMNVSTLELGDSALYLCASSLGPEIMAGELFFGEGSRLTVL.

Concerning this clone: Its ends do not fully match the called genes, so a read error is possible. Other DNA sequences within the sample encode an identical CDR3. The chain couples TRBV10-3 to TRBJ2-7; no clear D. Germline loops: CDR1 ENHRY, CDR2 SYGVKD. The CDR3 contains 12 residues. This CDR3 is CAISAFTYEQYF. The CDR3 nucleotides read TGCGCCATCAGTGCGTTTACCTACGAGCAGTACTTC.

The chain is built from TRBV30 and TRBJ2-2; D possibly corresponds to TRBD2 (7 bases). CDR3 length: 14 amino acids. Germline values: CDR1 GTSNPN, CDR2 SVGIG (reference sequence). Trimming pared 8 bases from V and 1 base from J, leaving 14 bases between. This chain's CDR3 is CATHGGRNTGELFF. Here the CDR3 DNA reads TGTGCCACCCACGGGGGGCGGAACACCGGGGAGCTGTTTTTT. The whole variable domain, filled in from reference TRBV30 and TRBJ2-2, reads SQTIHQWPATLVQPVGSPLSLECTVEGTSNPNLYWYRQAAGRGLQLLFYSVGIGQISSEVPQNLSASRPQDRQFILSSKKLLLSDSGFYLCATHGGRNTGELFFGEGSRLTVL.

CDR3 nucleotide sequence: TGTGCCAGCAGCTTCGGCGGGGAGGATGAAAAACTGTTTTTT. It specifies CASSFGGEDEKLFF. The rearrangement joins TRBV9 to TRBJ1-4; D uncertain. Trimming removed 4 bases from V and 6 bases from J, with 13 bases in between. Germline V lookup: CDR1 SGDLS, CDR2 YYNGEE. CDR3 length: 14 residues. The whole variable domain, remainder taken from reference TRBV9 and TRBJ1-4, is DSGVTQTPKHLITATGQRVTLRCSPRSGDLSVYWYQQSLDQGLQFLIQYYNGEERAKGNILERFSAQQFPDLHSELNLSSLELGDSALYFCASSFGGEDEKLFFGSGTQLSVL.

V usage is TRBV30 and J usage is TRBJ1-3, with no clear D. Trimming shortened V by 2 bases and J by 7 bases, and 15 bases separated the two germline ends. Germline V gene data show CDR1 as GTSNPN and CDR2 as SVGIG (reference sequence). This CDR3 is 14 amino acids long. CDR3 sequence (DNA): TGTGCCTGGAGTCCGCCACCTTCGGGCAACACCATATATTTT. This translates into CAWSPPPSGNTIYF.

Here the CDR3 DNA reads TGTGCCAGTGGGACAGAGTATAGCAATCAGCCCCAGCATTTT. It is translated as CASGTEYSNQPQHF. The chain employs TRBV25-1 and TRBJ1-5, with 7 bases that match TRBD1. The CDR3 is 14 amino acids. V lost 9 bases to trimming and J lost 0 bases; unmatched junction nucleotides: 5. Germline V gives CDR1 MGHDK, CDR2 SYGVNS.

The chain uses TRBV5-6 and TRBJ1-5; D is uncertain. V was shortened by 0 bases and J by 1 base, with 8 bases between the two germline ends. Germline CDR1 and CDR2: SGHDT and YYEEEE. The CDR3 consists of 15 residues. CDR3 nucleotide sequence: TGTGCCAGCAGCTTGGCTGGGAACAGCAATCAGCCCCAGCATTTT. Encoded protein: CASSLAGNSNQPQHF. The full variable domain, with the rest looked up from reference TRBV5-6 and TRBJ1-5, is DAGVTQSPTHLIKTRGQQVTLRCSPKSGHDTVSWYQQALGQGPQFIFQYYEEEERQRGNFPDRFSGHQFPNYSSELNVNALLLGDSALYLCASSLAGNSNQPQHFGDGTRLSIL.

This chain joins TRBV12-5 and TRBJ2-3; tentative D call: TRBD2 (7 bases). Germline V gene sequence: CDR1 LGHNT, CDR2 FRNRAP. V gave up 7 bases and J gave up 2 bases, with 19 bases separating them. The CDR3 runs to 16 residues. CDR3 DNA sequence: TGTGCTAGTGTTGGGGGGGCCGCCCTTACCACAGATACGCAGTATTTT. This translates into CASVGGAALTTDTQYF.

The chain links TRBV5-1 to TRBJ2-1, with TRBD2 matching over 12 bases. With V trimmed by 4 bases and J by 6 bases, 5 bases remained unmatched. The germline gives CDR1 SGHRS, CDR2 YFSETQ. The CDR3 is 15 amino acids. The CDR3 nucleotides read TGCGCCAGCAGCCTCGGACTAGCGGGAACCAATGAGCAGTTCTTC. It is translated as CASSLGLAGTNEQFF.

This chain connects TRBV30 to TRBJ2-6; D is undetermined. The germline V gene has CDR1 GTSNPN and CDR2 SVGIG (reference sequence). CDR3 size: 12 residues. Trimming removed 8 bases at V and 2 bases at J, with 7 bases between. CDR3 protein: CARGTGANVLTF. As DNA, the CDR3 is TGTGCCCGAGGCACTGGGGCCAACGTCCTGACTTTC.

The rearrangement links TRBV6-1 to TRBJ1-3; a weak D match, TRBD1 (6 bases). V lost 5 bases and J lost 0, with 11 bases in between. The CDR3 runs 15 residues. Germline values: CDR1 MNHNS, CDR2 SASEGT. The CDR3 here is CASSRRTASGNTIYF. The CDR3 region has the DNA TGTGCCAGCAGTAGGCGGACAGCCTCTGGAAACACCATATATTTT.